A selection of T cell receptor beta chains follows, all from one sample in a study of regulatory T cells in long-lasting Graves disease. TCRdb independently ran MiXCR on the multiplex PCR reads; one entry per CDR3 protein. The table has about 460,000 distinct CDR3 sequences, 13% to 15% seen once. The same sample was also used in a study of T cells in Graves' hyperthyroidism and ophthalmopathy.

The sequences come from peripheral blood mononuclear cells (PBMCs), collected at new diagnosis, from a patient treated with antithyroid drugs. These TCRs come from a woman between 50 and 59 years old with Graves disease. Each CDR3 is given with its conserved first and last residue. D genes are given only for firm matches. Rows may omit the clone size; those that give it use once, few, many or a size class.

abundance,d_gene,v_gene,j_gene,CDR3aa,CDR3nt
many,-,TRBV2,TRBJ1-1,CASGGENTEAFF,TGTGCCAGCGGAGGGGAGAACACTGAAGCTTTCTTT
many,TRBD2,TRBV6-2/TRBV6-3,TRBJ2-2,CAFLAGGPTGELFF,TGTGCCTTCCTAGCGGGAGGGCCCACCGGGGAGCTGTTTTTT
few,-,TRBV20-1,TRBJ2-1,CSARQVFPNGDEQFF,TGCAGTGCTAGGCAGGTGTTTCCAAACGGCGATGAGCAGTTCTTC
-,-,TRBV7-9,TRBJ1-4,CASSSKLQGHNEKLFF,TGTGCCAGCAGCTCCAAACTACAGGGACATAATGAAAAACTGTTTTTT
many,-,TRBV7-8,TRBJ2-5,CASSLREMTQETQYF,TGTGCCAGCAGCCTTCGGGAAATGACTCAAGAGACCCAGTACTTC
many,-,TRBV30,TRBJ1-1,CAWSVLEVTEAFF,TGTGCCTGGAGTGTATTGGAGGTCACTGAAGCTTTCTTT
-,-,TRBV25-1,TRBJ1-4,CASSLGADEKLFF,TGTGCCAGCAGTTTAGGGGCGGATGAAAAACTGTTTTTT
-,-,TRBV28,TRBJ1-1,CASSAVPGGMNTEAFF,TGTGCCAGCAGTGCAGTACCGGGCGGGATGAACACTGAAGCTTTCTTT
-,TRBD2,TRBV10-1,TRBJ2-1,CASSESLAGNEQFF,TGCGCCAGCAGTGAGTCCCTAGCGGGGAATGAGCAGTTCTTC
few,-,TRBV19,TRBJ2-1,CASSSGGTEQFF,TGTGCCAGTAGCAGTGGCGGCACTGAGCAGTTCTTC
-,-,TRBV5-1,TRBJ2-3,CASSFGFGADTQYF,TGCGCCAGCAGCTTTGGATTTGGTGCAGATACGCAGTATTTT
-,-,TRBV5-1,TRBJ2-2,CASSLGTHTGELFF,TGCGCCAGCAGCTTGGGGACCCACACCGGGGAGCTGTTTTTT
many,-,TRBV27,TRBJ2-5,CASSLVGTVKETQYF,TGTGCCAGCAGTTTGGTCGGGACTGTGAAAGAGACCCAGTACTTC
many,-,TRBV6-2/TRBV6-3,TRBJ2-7,CASSYLRDTSGAYEQYF,TGTGCCAGCAGTTATCTCCGGGACACATCAGGAGCCTACGAGCAGTACTTC
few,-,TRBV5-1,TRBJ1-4,CASSLRGAKNEKLFF,TGCGCCAGCAGCTTGCGGGGGGCCAAGAATGAAAAACTGTTTTTT